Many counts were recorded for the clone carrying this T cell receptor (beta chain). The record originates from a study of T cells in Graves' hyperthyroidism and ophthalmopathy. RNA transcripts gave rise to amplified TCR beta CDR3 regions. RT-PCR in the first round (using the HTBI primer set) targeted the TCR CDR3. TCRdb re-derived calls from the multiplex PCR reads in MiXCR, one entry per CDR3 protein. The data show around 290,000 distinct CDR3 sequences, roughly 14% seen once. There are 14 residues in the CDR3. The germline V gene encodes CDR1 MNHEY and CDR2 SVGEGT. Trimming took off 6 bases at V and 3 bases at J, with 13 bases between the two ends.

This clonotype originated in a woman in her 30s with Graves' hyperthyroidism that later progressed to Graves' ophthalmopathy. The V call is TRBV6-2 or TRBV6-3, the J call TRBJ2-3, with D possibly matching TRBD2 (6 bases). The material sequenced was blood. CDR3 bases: TGTGCCAGCAGCCCCGGCCGGGAGACAGATACGCAGTATTTT. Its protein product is CASSPGRETDTQYF.